This T cell receptor beta chain originates from a study of shared clonotypes between healthy human individuals. The wider study: Used for every donor were three CD4 naive, three CD4 memory, two CD8 naive and one CD8 memory plate.

The germline V gene encodes CDR1 GTSNPN and CDR2 SVGIG (reference sequence). The V end lost 0 bases, the J end lost 5 bases, and 8 bases lay between the germline ends. CDR3 length: 13 residues. To note about this clone: As yet, its antigen is unknown.

Findings and caveats of the study: Large depth notwithstanding, sorted-subset sequencing proved incomplete by rarefaction. Sampling covered blood only; tissue repertoires likely differ. Non-shared clonotypes had lower generation probabilities than those shared by all four donors.

The repertoire was sequenced with immunoSEQ multiplex PCR; TCRdb's copy has only in-frame clones and lacks some. The table lists under 1,900,000 clones, approximately 98.5% of them singletons, with under 0.45% in the top ten. V and J are TRBV30 and TRBJ2-1; D unclear. The sequence derives from a young man in good health. Sequencing input: naive CD4+ T cells sorted from blood. Subset here: CD45RA+ positively selected. The CDR3 nucleotides are TGTGCCTGGAGTGTGGTGCAGAACAATGAGCAGTTCTTC. Amino acids: CAWSVVQNNEQFF. Using reference TRBV30 and TRBJ2-1 for the parts outside the CDR3, the full variable domain is SQTIHQWPATLVQPVGSPLSLECTVEGTSNPNLYWYRQAAGRGLQLLFYSVGIGQISSEVPQNLSASRPQDRQFILSSKKLLLSDSGFYLCAWSVVQNNEQFFGPGTRLTVL.